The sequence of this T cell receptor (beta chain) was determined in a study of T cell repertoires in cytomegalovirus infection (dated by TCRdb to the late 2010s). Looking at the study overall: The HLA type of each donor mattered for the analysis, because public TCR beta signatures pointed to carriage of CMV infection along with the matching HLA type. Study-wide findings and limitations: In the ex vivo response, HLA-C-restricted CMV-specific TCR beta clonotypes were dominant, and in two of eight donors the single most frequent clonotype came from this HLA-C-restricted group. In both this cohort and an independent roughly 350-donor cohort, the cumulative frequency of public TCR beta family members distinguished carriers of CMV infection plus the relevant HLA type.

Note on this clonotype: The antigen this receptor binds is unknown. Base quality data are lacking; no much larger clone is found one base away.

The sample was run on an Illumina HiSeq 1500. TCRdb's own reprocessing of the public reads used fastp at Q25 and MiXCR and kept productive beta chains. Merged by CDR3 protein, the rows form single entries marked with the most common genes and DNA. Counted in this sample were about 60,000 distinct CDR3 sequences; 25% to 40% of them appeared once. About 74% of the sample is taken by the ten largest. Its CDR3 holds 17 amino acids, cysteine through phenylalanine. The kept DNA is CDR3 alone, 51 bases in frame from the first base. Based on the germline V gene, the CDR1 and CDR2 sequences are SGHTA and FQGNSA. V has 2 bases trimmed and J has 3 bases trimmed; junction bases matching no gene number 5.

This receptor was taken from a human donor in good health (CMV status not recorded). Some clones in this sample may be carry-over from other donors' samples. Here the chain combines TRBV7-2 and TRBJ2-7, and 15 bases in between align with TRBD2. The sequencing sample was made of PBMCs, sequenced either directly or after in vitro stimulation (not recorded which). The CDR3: CASSLSPGLAGGYEQYF. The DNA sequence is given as TGTGCCAGCAGCTTATCTCCGGGACTAGCGGGAGGCTACGAGCAGTACTTC. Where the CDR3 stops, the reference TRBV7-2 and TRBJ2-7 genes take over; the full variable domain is GAGVSQSPSNKVTEKGKDVELRCDPISGHTALYWYRQSLGQGLEFLIYFQGNSAPDKSGLPSDRFSAERTGGSVSTLTIQRTQQEDSAVYLCASSLSPGLAGGYEQYFGPGTRLTVT.